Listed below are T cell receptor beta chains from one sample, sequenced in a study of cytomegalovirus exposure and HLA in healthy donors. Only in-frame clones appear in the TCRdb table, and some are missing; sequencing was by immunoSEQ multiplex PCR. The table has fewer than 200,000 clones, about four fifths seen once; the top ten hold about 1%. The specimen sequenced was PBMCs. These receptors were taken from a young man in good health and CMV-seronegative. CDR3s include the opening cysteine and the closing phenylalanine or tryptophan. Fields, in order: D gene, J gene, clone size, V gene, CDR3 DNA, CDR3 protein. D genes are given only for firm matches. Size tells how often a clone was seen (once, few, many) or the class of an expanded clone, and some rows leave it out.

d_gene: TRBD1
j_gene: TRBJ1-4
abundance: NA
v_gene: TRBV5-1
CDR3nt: TGCGCCAGCAGCTTCCAACAGGGGGCGGTTGAAAAACTGTTTTTT
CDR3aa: CASSFQQGAVEKLFF

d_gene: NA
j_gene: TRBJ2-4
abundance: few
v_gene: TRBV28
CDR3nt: TGTGCCAGCAGTCAGAGGGACATCCCACTAGCCAAAAACATTCAGTACTTC
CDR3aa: CASSQRDIPLAKNIQYF

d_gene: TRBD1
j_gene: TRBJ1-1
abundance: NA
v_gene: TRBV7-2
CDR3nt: TGTGCCAGCAGCCGGGACAGGGGCGCTGAAGCTTTCTTT
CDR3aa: CASSRDRGAEAFF

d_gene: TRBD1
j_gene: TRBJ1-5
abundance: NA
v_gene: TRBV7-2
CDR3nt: TGTGCCAGCAGCTTAGCCCAGGGGGGAGGTCAGCCCCAGCATTTT
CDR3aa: CASSLAQGGGQPQHF

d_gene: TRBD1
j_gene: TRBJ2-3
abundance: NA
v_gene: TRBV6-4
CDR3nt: TGTGCCAACAAGGGACAGGGTGTGACCCCCGCCACAGATACGCAGTATTTT
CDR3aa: CANKGQGVTPATDTQYF

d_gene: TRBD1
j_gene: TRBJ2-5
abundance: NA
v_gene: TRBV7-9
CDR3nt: TGTGCCAGCAGCTCCGGACAGGGACAAGAGACCCAGTACTTC
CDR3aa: CASSSGQGQETQYF

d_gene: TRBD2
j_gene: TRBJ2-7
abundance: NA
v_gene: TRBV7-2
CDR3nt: TGTGCCAGCAGCTTATTAGTGGGGGGGAGCTACGAGCAGTACTTC
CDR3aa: CASSLLVGGSYEQYF

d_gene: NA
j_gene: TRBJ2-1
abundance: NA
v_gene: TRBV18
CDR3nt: TGTGCCAGCTCGGGAGTCTACAATGAGCAGTTCTTC
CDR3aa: CASSGVYNEQFF

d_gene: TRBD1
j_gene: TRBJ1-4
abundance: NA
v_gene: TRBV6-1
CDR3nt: TGTGCCAGCAGTGAAGCCCGGGACAGGGGGTTGAATAGTGAAAAACTGTTTTTT
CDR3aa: CASSEARDRGLNSEKLFF

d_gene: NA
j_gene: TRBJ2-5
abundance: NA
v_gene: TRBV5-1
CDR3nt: TGCGCCAGCAGCTTGGCCATCGGGGAGGCCCAGTACTTC
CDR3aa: CASSLAIGEAQYF

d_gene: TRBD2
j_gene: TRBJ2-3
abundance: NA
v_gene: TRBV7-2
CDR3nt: TGTGCCAGCAGCTTGATAGCGGGAGCTTCATATACGCAGTATTTT
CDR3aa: CASSLIAGASYTQYF

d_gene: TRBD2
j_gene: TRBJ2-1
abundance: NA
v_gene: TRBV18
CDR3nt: TGTGCCAGCTCACCAGGGGCTAGCGGGAGTACAAGCTCCTACAATGAGCAGTTCTTC
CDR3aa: CASSPGASGSTSSYNEQFF

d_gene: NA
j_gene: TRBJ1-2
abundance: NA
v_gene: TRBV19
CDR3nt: TGTGCCAGTAGTATATCATACAGCTATGGCTACACCTTC
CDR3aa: CASSISYSYGYTF

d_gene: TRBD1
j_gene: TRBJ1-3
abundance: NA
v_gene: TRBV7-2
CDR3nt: TGTGCCAGCAGCTTAATGAGGGTGGGACAGGCCGGAAACACCATATATTTT
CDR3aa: CASSLMRVGQAGNTIYF

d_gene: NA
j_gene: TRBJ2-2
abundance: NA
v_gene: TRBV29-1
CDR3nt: TGCAGCGTTCTAGCCAGTCCCACCGGGGAGCTGTTTTTT
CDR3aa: CSVLASPTGELFF

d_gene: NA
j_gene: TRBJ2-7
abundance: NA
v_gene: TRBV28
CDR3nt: TGTGCCACCGAAAATGCCAGGGACACTTTCTACGAGCAGTACTTC
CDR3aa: CATENARDTFYEQYF

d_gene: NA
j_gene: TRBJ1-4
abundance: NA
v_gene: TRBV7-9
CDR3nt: TGTGCCAGCAGCTATCCGGGAACTAATGAAAAACTGTTTTTT
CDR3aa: CASSYPGTNEKLFF

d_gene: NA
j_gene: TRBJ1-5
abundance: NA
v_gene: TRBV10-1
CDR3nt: TGCGCCAGCAGTGACAATGATCAGCCCCAGCATTTT
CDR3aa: CASSDNDQPQHF

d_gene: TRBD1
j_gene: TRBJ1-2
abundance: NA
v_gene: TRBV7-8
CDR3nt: TGTGCCAGCAGCGGGGGGAGGGGACAGGGCGATGGCTACACCTTC
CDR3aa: CASSGGRGQGDGYTF

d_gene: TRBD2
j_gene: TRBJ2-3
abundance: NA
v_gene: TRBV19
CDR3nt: TGTGCCAGTAGTATTAACCCACTAGCGGCCGGGAAGGTAGATACGCAGTATTTT
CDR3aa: CASSINPLAAGKVDTQYF

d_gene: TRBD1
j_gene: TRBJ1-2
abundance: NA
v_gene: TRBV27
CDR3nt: TGTGCCAGCAGTTCCCAGGGGGATTATGGCTACACCTTC
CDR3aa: CASSSQGDYGYTF

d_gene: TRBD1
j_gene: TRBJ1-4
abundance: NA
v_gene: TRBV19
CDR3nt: TGTGCCAGTAGTATAGCCAGGGGGAATGAAAAACTGTTTTTT
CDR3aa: CASSIARGNEKLFF

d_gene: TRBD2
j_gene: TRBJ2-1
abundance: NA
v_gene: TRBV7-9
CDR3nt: TGTGCCAGCAGTTGGGTAGCGGGGACCTACAATGAGCAGTTCTTC
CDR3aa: CASSWVAGTYNEQFF

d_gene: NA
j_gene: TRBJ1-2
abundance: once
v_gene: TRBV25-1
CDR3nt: TGTGCCAGCAGTGCCCGAGGGAACTACTATGGCTACACCTTC
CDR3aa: CASSARGNYYGYTF

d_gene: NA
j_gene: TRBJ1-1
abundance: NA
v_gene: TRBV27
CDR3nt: TGTGCCAGCAGTCCAAGATACTCCGGGACTGAAGCTTTCTTT
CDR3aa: CASSPRYSGTEAFF

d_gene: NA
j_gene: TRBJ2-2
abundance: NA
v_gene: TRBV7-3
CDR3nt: TGTGCCAGCAGCCGCGGGGGGACAGGGACGAACACCGGGGAGCTGTTTTTT
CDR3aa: CASSRGGTGTNTGELFF

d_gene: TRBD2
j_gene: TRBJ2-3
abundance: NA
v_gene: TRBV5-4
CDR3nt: TGTGCCAGCAGCTGGCGACTAGCGGGGCTCTCAGATACGCAGTATTTT
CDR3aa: CASSWRLAGLSDTQYF

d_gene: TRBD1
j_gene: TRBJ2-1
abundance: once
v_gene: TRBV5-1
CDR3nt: TGCGCCAGCAGCTTGGGGGGAGGGACAGGGCTTTTGGATGAGCAGTTCTTC
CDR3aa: CASSLGGGTGLLDEQFF

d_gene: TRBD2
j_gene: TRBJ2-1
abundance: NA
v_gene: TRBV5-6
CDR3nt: TGTGCCAGCAGCCAGGAAGGAGCGGGAAGCTACAATGAGCAGTTCTTC
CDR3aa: CASSQEGAGSYNEQFF

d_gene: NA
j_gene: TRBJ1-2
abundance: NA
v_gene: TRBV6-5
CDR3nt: TGTGCCAGCAGCCCGGGGGGTCCCCATGGCTACACCTTC
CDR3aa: CASSPGGPHGYTF

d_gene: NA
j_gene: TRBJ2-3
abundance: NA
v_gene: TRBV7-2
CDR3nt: TGTGCCAGCAGACCACCCGGGGATACGCAGTATTTT
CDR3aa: CASRPPGDTQYF

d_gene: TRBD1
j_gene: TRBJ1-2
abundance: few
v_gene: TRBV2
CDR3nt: TGTGCCAGCAGTGAGTGGGAGACAGGGTTAAACCATGGCTACACCTTC
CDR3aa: CASSEWETGLNHGYTF

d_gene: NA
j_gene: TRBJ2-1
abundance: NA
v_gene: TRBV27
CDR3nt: TGTGCCAGCAGTTTAAGGACTTACTACAATGAGCAGTTCTTC
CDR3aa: CASSLRTYYNEQFF

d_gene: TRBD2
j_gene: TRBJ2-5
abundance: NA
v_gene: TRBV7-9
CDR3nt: TGTGCCAGCCCGGCGGAAGGGGAGGGCCCTGAGACCCAGTACTTC
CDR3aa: CASPAEGEGPETQYF

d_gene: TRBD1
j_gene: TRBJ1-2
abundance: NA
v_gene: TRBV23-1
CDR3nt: TGCGCCAGCAGTCAATCTAGGGACAGCTCATTTGACTATGGCTACACCTTC
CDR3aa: CASSQSRDSSFDYGYTF

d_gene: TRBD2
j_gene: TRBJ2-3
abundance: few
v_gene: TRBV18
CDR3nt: TGTGCCAGCTCACCTCAATTAGCGGGAGGTCCCGCAGATACGCAGTATTTT
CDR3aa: CASSPQLAGGPADTQYF

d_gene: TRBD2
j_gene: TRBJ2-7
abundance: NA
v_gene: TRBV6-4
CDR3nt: TGTGCCAGCAGTGACTCGGTATCTAGCGGGGGGGCCGTCGAGCAGTACTTC
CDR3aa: CASSDSVSSGGAVEQYF

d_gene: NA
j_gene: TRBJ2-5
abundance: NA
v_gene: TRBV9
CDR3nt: TGTGCCAGCAGCGTCGGGGAATGGAGAGAGACCCAGTACTTC
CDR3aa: CASSVGEWRETQYF

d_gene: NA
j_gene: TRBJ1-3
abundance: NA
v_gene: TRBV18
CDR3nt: TGTGCCAGCTCACCACTGTCGGGTACTGGAAACACCATATATTTT
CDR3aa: CASSPLSGTGNTIYF

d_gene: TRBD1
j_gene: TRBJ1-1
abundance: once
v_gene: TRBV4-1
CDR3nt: TGCGCCAGCAGCCTGACAGGACAGGGGGCTATTGTCACTGAAGCTTTCTTT
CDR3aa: CASSLTGQGAIVTEAFF

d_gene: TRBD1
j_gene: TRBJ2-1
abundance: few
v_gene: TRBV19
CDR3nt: TGTGCCAGTAGTATATTTAGGAGACAGGGATCGGGGAATGAGCAGTTCTTC
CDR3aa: CASSIFRRQGSGNEQFF

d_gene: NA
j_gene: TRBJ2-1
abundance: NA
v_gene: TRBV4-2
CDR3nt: TGTGCCAGCAGCCAAGAGCGCCTCTACAATGAGCAGTTCTTC
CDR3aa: CASSQERLYNEQFF

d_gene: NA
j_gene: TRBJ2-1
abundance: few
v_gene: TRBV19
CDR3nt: TGTGCCAGTAGTTATCTAGATAAATTCACTGAGCAGTTCTTC
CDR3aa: CASSYLDKFTEQFF

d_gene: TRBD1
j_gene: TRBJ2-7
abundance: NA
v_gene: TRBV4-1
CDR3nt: TGCGCCAGCAGCCAGGAGACAGGGAGCTCCTACGAGCAGTACTTC
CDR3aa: CASSQETGSSYEQYF